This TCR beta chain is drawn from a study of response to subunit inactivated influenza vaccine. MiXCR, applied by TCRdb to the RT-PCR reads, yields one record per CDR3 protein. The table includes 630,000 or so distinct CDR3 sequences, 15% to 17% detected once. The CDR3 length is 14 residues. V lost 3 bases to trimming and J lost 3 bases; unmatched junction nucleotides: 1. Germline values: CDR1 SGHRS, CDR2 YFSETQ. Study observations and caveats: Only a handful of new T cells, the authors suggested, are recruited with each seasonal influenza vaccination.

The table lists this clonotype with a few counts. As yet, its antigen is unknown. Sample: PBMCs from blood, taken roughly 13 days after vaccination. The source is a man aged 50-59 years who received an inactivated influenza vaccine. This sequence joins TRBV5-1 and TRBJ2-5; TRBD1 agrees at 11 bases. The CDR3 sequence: CASSWGQGEETQYF. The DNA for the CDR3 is TGCGCCAGCAGCTGGGGACAGGGGGAAGAGACCCAGTACTTC.